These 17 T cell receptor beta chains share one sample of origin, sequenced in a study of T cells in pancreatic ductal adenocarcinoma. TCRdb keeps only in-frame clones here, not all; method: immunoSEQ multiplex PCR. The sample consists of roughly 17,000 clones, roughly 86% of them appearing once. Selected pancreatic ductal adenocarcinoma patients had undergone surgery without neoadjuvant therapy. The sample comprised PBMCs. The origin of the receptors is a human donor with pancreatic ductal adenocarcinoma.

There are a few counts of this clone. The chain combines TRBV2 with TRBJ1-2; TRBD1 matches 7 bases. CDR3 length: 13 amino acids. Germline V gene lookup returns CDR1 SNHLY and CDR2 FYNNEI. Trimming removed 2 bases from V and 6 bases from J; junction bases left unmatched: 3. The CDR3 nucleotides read TGTGCCAGCAGTGAACTCCAGGGGGATGGCTACACCTTC. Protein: CASSELQGDGYTF.

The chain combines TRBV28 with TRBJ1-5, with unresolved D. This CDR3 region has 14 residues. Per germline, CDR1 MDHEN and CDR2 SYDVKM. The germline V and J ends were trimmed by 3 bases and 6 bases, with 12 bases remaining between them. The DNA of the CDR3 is TGTGCCAGCAGTTTTGCCGGGGTGGGTCAGCCCCAGCATTTT. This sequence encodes CASSFAGVGQPQHF.

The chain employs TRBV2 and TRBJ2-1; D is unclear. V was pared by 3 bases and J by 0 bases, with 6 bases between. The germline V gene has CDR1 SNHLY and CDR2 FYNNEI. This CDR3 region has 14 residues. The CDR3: CASSESGSYNEQFF. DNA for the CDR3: TGTGCCAGCAGTGAGTCCGGCTCCTACAATGAGCAGTTCTTC.

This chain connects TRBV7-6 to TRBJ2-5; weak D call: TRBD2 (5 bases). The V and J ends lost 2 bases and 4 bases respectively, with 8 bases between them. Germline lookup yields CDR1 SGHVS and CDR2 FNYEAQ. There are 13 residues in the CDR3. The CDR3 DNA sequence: TGTGCCAGCAGCTTACTGGCGGGAGAGACCCAGTACTTC. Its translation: CASSLLAGETQYF.

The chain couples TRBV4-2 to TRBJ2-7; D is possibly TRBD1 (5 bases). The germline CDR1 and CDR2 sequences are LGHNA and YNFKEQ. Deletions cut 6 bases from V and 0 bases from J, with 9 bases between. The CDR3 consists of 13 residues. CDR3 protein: CASRMDNSYEQYF. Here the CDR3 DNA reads TGTGCCAGCAGGATGGACAACTCCTACGAGCAGTACTTC.

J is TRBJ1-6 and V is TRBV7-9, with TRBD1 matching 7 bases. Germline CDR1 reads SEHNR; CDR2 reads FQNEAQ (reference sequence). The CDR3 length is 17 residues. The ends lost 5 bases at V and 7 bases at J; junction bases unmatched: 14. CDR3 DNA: TGTGCCAGCAGCGCAAGTTTAACCGGGACAGCCAATTCACCCCTCCACTTT. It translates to CASSASLTGTANSPLHF.

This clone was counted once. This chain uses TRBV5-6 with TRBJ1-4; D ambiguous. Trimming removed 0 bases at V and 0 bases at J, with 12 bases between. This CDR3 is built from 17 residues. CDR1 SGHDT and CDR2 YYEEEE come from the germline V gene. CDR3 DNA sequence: TGTGCCAGCAGCTTGGCCGCCCAGTCCACAACTAATGAAAAACTGTTTTTT. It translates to CASSLAAQSTTNEKLFF.

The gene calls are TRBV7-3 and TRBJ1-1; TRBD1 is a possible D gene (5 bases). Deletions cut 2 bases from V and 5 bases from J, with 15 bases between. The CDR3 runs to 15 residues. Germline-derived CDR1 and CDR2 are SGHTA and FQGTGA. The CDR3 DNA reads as TGTGCCAGCAGCTTATACGGGGGACGAGGTACTGAAGCTTTCTTT. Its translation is CASSLYGGRGTEAFF.

Here the CDR3 DNA reads TGTGCCAGCACCACCTTAAGGGAGGGTAGGGCTGGCTACACCTTC. Translated, it gives CASTTLREGRAGYTF. The chain couples TRBV28 to TRBJ1-2; D is unresolved. This CDR3 comprises 15 residues. The ends were cut back, 7 bases at V and 7 bases at J, with 22 bases in the middle. CDR1 and CDR2 (germline): MDHEN, SYDVKM.

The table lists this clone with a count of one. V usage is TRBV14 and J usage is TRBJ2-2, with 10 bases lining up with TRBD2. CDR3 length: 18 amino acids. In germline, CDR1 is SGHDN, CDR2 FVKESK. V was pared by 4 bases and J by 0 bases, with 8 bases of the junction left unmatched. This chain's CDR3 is CASSRPGTSVTNTGELFF. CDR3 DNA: TGTGCCAGCAGCCGCCCCGGGACTAGCGTCACGAACACCGGGGAGCTGTTTTTT.

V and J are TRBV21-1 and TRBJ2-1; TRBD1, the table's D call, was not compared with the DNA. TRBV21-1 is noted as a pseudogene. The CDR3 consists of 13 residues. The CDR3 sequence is CASRINWGDEQFF. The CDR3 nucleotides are TGTGCCAGCAGGATAAACTGGGGCGATGAGCAGTTCTTC.

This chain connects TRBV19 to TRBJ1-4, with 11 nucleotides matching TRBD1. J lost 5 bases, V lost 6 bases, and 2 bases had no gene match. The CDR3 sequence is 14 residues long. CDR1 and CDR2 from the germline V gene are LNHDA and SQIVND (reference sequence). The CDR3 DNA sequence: TGTGCCAGTAGGGGACAGGGGGTGAATGAAAAACTGTTTTTT. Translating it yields CASRGQGVNEKLFF.

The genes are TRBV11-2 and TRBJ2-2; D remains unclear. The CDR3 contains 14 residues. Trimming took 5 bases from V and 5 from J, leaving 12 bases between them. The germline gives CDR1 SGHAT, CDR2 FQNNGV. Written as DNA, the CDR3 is TGTGCCAGCAGCCCATATGTCGGTACCGGGGAGCTGTTTTTT. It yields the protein CASSPYVGTGELFF. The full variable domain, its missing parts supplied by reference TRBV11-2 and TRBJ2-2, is EAGVAQSPRYKIIEKRQSVAFWCNPISGHATLYWYQQILGQGPKLLIQFQNNGVVDDSQLPKDRFSAERLKGVDSTLKIQPAKLEDSAVYLCASSPYVGTGELFFGEGSRLTVL.

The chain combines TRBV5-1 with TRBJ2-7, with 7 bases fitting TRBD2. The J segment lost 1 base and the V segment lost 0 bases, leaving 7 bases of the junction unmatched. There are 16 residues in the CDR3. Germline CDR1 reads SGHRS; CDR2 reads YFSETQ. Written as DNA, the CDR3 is TGCGCCAGCAGCTTGGGGGGAGGGAGTGGGTCCTACGAGCAGTACTTC. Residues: CASSLGGGSGSYEQYF.

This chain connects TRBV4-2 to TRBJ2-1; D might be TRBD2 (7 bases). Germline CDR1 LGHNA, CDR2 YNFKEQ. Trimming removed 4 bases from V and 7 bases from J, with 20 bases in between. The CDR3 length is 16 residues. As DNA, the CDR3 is TGTGCCAGCAGCCCGGATCCTGGGGGGGGCCTAAATGAGCAGTTCTTC. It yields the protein CASSPDPGGGLNEQFF.

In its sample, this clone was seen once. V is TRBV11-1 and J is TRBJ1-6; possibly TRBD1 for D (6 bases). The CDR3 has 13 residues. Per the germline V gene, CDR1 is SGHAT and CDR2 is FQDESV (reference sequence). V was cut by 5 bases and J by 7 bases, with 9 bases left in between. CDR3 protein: CASSPGQNSPLHF. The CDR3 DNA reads TGTGCCAGCAGCCCAGGACAGAATTCACCCCTCCACTTT.

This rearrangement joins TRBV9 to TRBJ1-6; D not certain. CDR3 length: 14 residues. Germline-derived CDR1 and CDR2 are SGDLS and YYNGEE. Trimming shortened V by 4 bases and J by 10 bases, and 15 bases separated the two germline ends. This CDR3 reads CASSSGGGGSPLHF. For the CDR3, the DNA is TGTGCCAGCAGCTCGGGTGGTGGAGGATCACCCCTCCACTTT.